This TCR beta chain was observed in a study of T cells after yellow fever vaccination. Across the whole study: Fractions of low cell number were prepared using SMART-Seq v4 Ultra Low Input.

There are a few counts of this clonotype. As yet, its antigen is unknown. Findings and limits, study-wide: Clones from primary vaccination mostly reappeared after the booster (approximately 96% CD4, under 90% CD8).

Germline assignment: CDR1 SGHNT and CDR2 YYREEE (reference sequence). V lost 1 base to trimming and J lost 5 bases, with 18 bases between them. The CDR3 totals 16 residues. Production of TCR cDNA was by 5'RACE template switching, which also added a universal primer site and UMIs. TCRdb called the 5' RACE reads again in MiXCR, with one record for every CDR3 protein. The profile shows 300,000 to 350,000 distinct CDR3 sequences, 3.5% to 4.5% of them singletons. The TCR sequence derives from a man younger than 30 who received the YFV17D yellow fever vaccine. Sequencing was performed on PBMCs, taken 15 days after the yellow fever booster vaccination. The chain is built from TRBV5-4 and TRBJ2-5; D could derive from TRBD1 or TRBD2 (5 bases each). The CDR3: CASSLSILGVGETQYF. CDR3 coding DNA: TGTGCCAGCAGCTTGAGTATACTGGGGGTCGGGGAGACCCAGTACTTC.